These T cell receptor beta chains were read from a single sample in a study of post-analysis software for immune sequencing data. TCRdb re-called the PCR reads with MiXCR, one entry per CDR3 protein. This table holds fewer than 600,000 distinct CDR3 sequences, roughly 45% found once. The sample consisted of blood. The receptor source for this set is a girl between 10 and 17 years old with multiple sclerosis. The CDR3 runs from the conserved cysteine through the conserved F or W. The D gene is left open where the match is weak. Rows may omit the clone size; those that give it use once, few, many or a size class.

abundance,d_gene,v_gene,j_gene,CDR3nt,CDR3aa
-,TRBD2,TRBV10-3,TRBJ2-1,TGTGCCATCAGTGGGGTAGCGGGAGCGGCAAGCACCTACAATGAGCGGTTCTTC,CAISGVAGAASTYNERFF
-,-,TRBV6-6,TRBJ2-6,TGTGCCAGCAGTCACGGACGGCCCTCTGGGGCCAACGTCCTGACTTTC,CASSHGRPSGANVLTF
-,TRBD1,TRBV11-3,TRBJ2-1,TGTGCCAGCAGCTTAGGGACCGACAGGGTGGACAATGAGCAGTTCTTC,CASSLGTDRVDNEQFF
-,-,TRBV12-3/TRBV12-4,TRBJ2-1,TGTGCCAGCAGTTTATCCGGGGATGGGCAGTTCTTC,CASSLSGDGQFF
-,TRBD1,TRBV7-3,TRBJ2-5,TGTGCCAGCAGGGCCACAGGGGTCGAAGAAGAGACCCAGTACTTC,CASRATGVEEETQYF
-,-,TRBV7-2,TRBJ1-5,TGTGCCAGCAGCGATCAGGTCCGGTTTCAGTTCGATCAGCCCCAGCATTTT,CASSDQVRFQFDQPQHF
-,TRBD2,TRBV20-1,TRBJ2-5,TGCAGTGCTAGAGCACTAGCGGGAGATGGGCAAGAGACCCAGTACTTC,CSARALAGDGQETQYF
-,TRBD2,TRBV5-1,TRBJ2-5,TGCGCCAGCAGCCCGGGACTAGCGGGACGAGAGACCCAGTACTTC,CASSPGLAGRETQYF
-,-,TRBV11-3,TRBJ1-2,TGTGCCAGCAGCGCCACAGGGTCTGGCTACACCTTC,CASSATGSGYTF
-,-,TRBV20-1,TRBJ2-7,TGCAGTGCTAGCGGGGGGCGCGACAGCTCCTACGAGCAGTACTTC,CSASGGRDSSYEQYF
-,-,TRBV5-1,TRBJ2-1,TGCGCCAGCAGCCCTACTAGGCGGGAAGAGCAGTTCTTC,CASSPTRREEQFF
-,TRBD1,TRBV20-1,TRBJ2-6,TGCAGTGCTCTCCGACAGGGGGCTGGGGCCAACGTCCTGACTTTC,CSALRQGAGANVLTF
few,TRBD2,TRBV10-3,TRBJ2-7,TGTGCCATCAGCCCAGCGGGAGCGAGCTCCTACGAGCAGTACTTC,CAISPAGASSYEQYF
-,-,TRBV20-1,TRBJ2-7,TGCAGTGCTAGCGACGGGCACGAGCAGTACTTC,CSASDGHEQYF
-,-,TRBV20-1,TRBJ1-4,TGCAGTGCGTTGGACAGTATAGTAGAAAAACTGTTTTTT,CSALDSIVEKLFF
-,TRBD2,TRBV7-7,TRBJ2-3,TGTGCTAGCAGCCCACGACCTGGGACTAGCGGGATAAGGGCAGATACGCAGTATTTT,CASSPRPGTSGIRADTQYF
-,-,TRBV7-3,TRBJ2-5,TGTGCCAGCAGCTTAACAGGGCGGCGTGGTGAGACCCAGTACTTC,CASSLTGRRGETQYF
-,-,TRBV4-3,TRBJ2-2,TGCGCCAGCAGCCAGATCACCAGGGCGGCCGGGGAGCTGTTTTTT,CASSQITRAAGELFF
few,-,TRBV4-2,TRBJ2-6,TGTGCCAGCAGCCAAGGCCTGACTAGGCACTCTGGGGCCAACGTCCTGACTTTC,CASSQGLTRHSGANVLTF
few,TRBD2,TRBV7-9,TRBJ2-1,TGTGCCAGCAGCTGGGGCATAGCGGGAGAAAGGTCCTCTAATGAGCAGTTCTTC,CASSWGIAGERSSNEQFF
-,-,TRBV7-9,TRBJ2-1,TGTGCCAGCAGCTCCCAGGGACAAAGCTCCTACAATGAGCAGTTCTTC,CASSSQGQSSYNEQFF
-,TRBD1,TRBV27,TRBJ2-7,TGTGCCAGCAGGACCGGGACAGACGGGTACGAGCAGTACTTC,CASRTGTDGYEQYF
-,-,TRBV5-1,TRBJ2-7,TGCGCCAGCAGCTTGTTTCCAGGGGACGAGCAGTACTTC,CASSLFPGDEQYF
-,TRBD2,TRBV7-2,TRBJ2-1,TGTGCCAGCAGCCTTGGGACTAGCGGGAAAGGAGGCCACTACAATGAGCAGTTCTTC,CASSLGTSGKGGHYNEQFF
-,-,TRBV12-3/TRBV12-4,TRBJ2-5,TGTGCCAGCACCCTAAGAGCGGACAATGAGCAGTACTTC,CASTLRADNEQYF
-,-,TRBV4-1,TRBJ2-7,TGCGCCAGCAGCCAAGTGGGCTTTCCGAACTACGAGCAGTACTTC,CASSQVGFPNYEQYF
-,TRBD2,TRBV3-1,TRBJ2-1,TGTGCCAGCAGCCAGGCCCCGACTAGCGGCGGGAGGTACAATGAGCAGTTCTTC,CASSQAPTSGGRYNEQFF
-,-,TRBV9,TRBJ2-1,TGTGCCAGCAGCGTAGAGTCCTACCCTAGCAATGAGCAGTTCTTC,CASSVESYPSNEQFF
few,-,TRBV20-1,TRBJ2-7,TGCAGTGCTAGTGGGTATCACGAGCAGTACTTC,CSASGYHEQYF
-,-,TRBV28,TRBJ1-1,TGTGCCAGCAGTTTACCCTCTATGAACACTGAAGCTTTCTTT,CASSLPSMNTEAFF
-,-,TRBV6-1,TRBJ2-7,TGTGCCAGCAGTGAACTGTCCGAGCAGTACTTC,CASSELSEQYF
-,-,TRBV2,TRBJ2-7,TGTGCCAGCGGGGGGGGGACAGGCTCTTTTTGGGAGCAGTACTTC,CASGGGTGSFWEQYF
few,TRBD2,TRBV7-2,TRBJ2-5,TGTGCCAGCAGCTTTTCTAGCGGGAGTGGGAAGACCCAGTACTTC,CASSFSSGSGKTQYF
-,TRBD1,TRBV5-5,TRBJ2-1,TGTGCCAGCAACCGAGGGGACAGCTCCTACAATGAGCAGTTCTTC,CASNRGDSSYNEQFF
-,TRBD2,TRBV20-1,TRBJ2-7,TGCAGTGCTGCCGGGACTAGCGTATACGAGCAGTACTTC,CSAAGTSVYEQYF
many,TRBD2,TRBV29-1,TRBJ2-1,TGCAGCGTTGCTGCGGGAGAGGATGAGCAGTTCTTC,CSVAAGEDEQFF
-,-,TRBV24-1,TRBJ2-5,TGTGCCACCAGCCCCGGGGGAAAAGAGACCCAGTACTTC,CATSPGGKETQYF